These 28 T cell receptor beta chains share one sample of origin, sequenced in a study of radiotherapy plus CTLA-4 blockade in lung cancer. Clones were read by immunoSEQ multiplex PCR, and TCRdb kept only the in-frame ones, dropping some. Among tens of thousands of clones listed, about 88% were seen once. Sample: peripheral blood, taken from a patient treated with radiotherapy plus ipilimumab. The receptor source for this set is a human donor with non-small cell lung cancer whose response to radiotherapy plus ipilimumab could not be evaluated.

This clone appeared a few times. V is TRBV6-8 and J is TRBJ2-7, with TRBD1 matching 7 bases. CDR1 and CDR2 from the germline V gene are MNHGY and SAAAGT. The length of the CDR3 is 14 residues. Trimming cost V 8 bases and J 2 bases; bases outside gene matches: 9. CDR3 sequence: CASLRQGSTYEQYF. The CDR3 nucleotides are TGTGCCAGCCTGAGACAGGGAAGTACCTACGAGCAGTACTTC.

The chain recombines TRBV7-2 with TRBJ2-1; TRBD1 is a possible D gene (7 bases). CDR3 length: 14 amino acids. Germline V gene data show CDR1 as SGHTA and CDR2 as FQGNSA. V was trimmed by 7 bases and J by 2 bases, leaving 12 bases between them. The CDR3 here is CASTPRGAYNEQFF. For the CDR3, the DNA is TGTGCCAGCACCCCCAGGGGGGCCTACAATGAGCAGTTCTTC. Together with reference TRBV7-2 and TRBJ2-1, the CDR3 gives the full variable domain: GAGVSQSPSNKVTEKGKDVELRCDPISGHTALYWYRQSLGQGLEFLIYFQGNSAPDKSGLPSDRFSAERTGGSVSTLTIQRTQQEDSAVYLCASTPRGAYNEQFFGPGTRLTVL.

The genes are TRBV18 and TRBJ2-7; maybe TRBD1 (5 bases). The CDR3 contains 15 residues. Germline V CDR1 and CDR2: KGHSH, LQKENI. V was shortened by 1 base and J by 2 bases, with 12 bases between the two germline ends. For the CDR3, the DNA is TGTGCCAGCTCACCACAGGGGCCGGCTACCTACGAGCAGTACTTC. Translation gives CASSPQGPATYEQYF.

The chain joins TRBV7-6 to TRBJ2-7; D uncertain. From germline, CDR1 is SGHVS and CDR2 FNYEAQ. The V end lost 6 bases, the J end lost 8 bases, and 2 bases lay between the germline ends. This CDR3 contains 8 residues. The CDR3 nucleotides read TGTGCCAGCAGTAAGCAGTACTTC. This sequence encodes CASSKQYF.

The V call is TRBV5-6, the J call TRBJ1-2; D remains ambiguous. This CDR3 is built from 11 residues. Looked up from germline, CDR1 is SGHDT and CDR2 is YYEEEE. The V end was cut by 4 bases, the J end by 7 bases, with 8 bases between. The CDR3 nucleotides are TGTGCCAGCAGCCTGGACTCTGGCTACACCTTC. Encoded protein: CASSLDSGYTF.

The chain has TRBV7-2 and TRBJ2-7; D remains unclear. Germline V gives CDR1 SGHTA, CDR2 FQGNSA. The V gene lost 1 base and the J gene lost 1 base, with 8 bases spanning the gap. CDR3 length equals 14 residues. The CDR3 nucleotides are TGTGCCAGCAGCTTAGTAGCTAAATCCTACGAGCAGTACTTC. It translates to CASSLVAKSYEQYF.

Written as DNA, the CDR3 is TGCGCCAGCAGCTTGGGGACAGGGATTCAGCCCCAGCATTTT. Protein product: CASSLGTGIQPQHF. J is TRBJ1-5 and V is TRBV5-1, with 8 bases that match TRBD1. CDR3 length: 14 amino acids. Germline V gene lookup returns CDR1 SGHRS and CDR2 YFSETQ. V trimming: 0 bases; J trimming: 6 bases; junction bases outside the gene matches: 2. The full variable domain, completed using reference TRBV5-1 and TRBJ1-5, is KAGVTQTPRYLIKTRGQQVTLSCSPISGHRSVSWYQQTPGQGLQFLFEYFSETQRNKGNFPGRFSGRQFSNSRSEMNVSTLELGDSALYLCASSLGTGIQPQHFGDGTRLSIL.

V usage is TRBV6-1 and J usage is TRBJ2-4; 9 bases map to TRBD1. The ends lost 3 bases at V and 1 base at J; junction bases unmatched: 4. Germline assignment: CDR1 MNHNS and CDR2 SASEGT. The CDR3 is 16 residues long. The CDR3 region has the DNA TGTGCCAGCAGTGACTACAGGGGGCCGGCCAAAAACATTCAGTACTTC. Its translation is CASSDYRGPAKNIQYF.

The chain combines TRBV27 with TRBJ1-1; TRBD1 aligns across 7 bases. The CDR3 totals 14 residues. Trimming took 6 bases from V and 1 from J; bases not matched to a gene: 5. Germline CDR1 and CDR2: MNHEY and SMNVEV (reference sequence). The CDR3 reads CASRRQGRNTEAFF. CDR3 coding DNA: TGTGCCAGCAGAAGACAGGGAAGGAACACTGAAGCTTTCTTT.

The chain is built from TRBV11-2 and TRBJ2-5; 11 positions match TRBD2. CDR3 length equals 16 residues. The ends lost 4 bases at V and 4 bases at J; junction bases unmatched: 8. From germline, CDR1 is SGHAT and CDR2 FQNNGV. CDR3 in amino acids: CASSSGGTSGRETQYF. The CDR3 region has the DNA TGTGCCAGCAGCTCAGGAGGGACTAGCGGCAGAGAGACCCAGTACTTC.

The chain recombines TRBV7-2 with TRBJ2-4, with D unclear. Per the germline V gene, CDR1 is SGHTA and CDR2 is FQGNSA. Trimming cost V 2 bases and J 0 bases, with 11 bases left between them. CDR3 length equals 16 residues. Here the CDR3 DNA reads TGTGCCAGCAGCTTATTTGGTAGTCTAGCCAAAAACATTCAGTACTTC. Amino acids: CASSLFGSLAKNIQYF. The full variable domain, completed using reference TRBV7-2 and TRBJ2-4, is GAGVSQSPSNKVTEKGKDVELRCDPISGHTALYWYRQSLGQGLEFLIYFQGNSAPDKSGLPSDRFSAERTGGSVSTLTIQRTQQEDSAVYLCASSLFGSLAKNIQYFGAGTRLSVL.

This chain links TRBV19 with TRBJ1-5; weak D call: TRBD1 (5 bases). The V gene lost 3 bases and the J gene lost 0 bases, with 21 bases spanning the gap. There are 19 residues in the CDR3. Germline V gene sequence: CDR1 LNHDA, CDR2 SQIVND (reference sequence). CDR3 amino acids: CASSIQQVGRRYSNQPQHF. DNA of the CDR3: TGTGCCAGTAGTATTCAACAGGTTGGGCGTAGGTATAGCAATCAGCCCCAGCATTTT. Together with reference TRBV19 and TRBJ1-5, the CDR3 gives the full variable domain: DGGITQSPKYLFRKEGQNVTLSCEQNLNHDAMYWYRQDPGQGLRLIYYSQIVNDFQKGDIAEGYSVSREKKESFPLTVTSAQKNPTAFYLCASSIQQVGRRYSNQPQHFGDGTRLSIL.

The chain couples TRBV4-2 to TRBJ2-2; TRBD1 agrees at 7 bases. In germline, CDR1 is LGHNA, CDR2 YNFKEQ. The CDR3 extends over 15 amino acids. The J segment lost 4 bases and the V segment lost 4 bases, leaving 6 bases of the junction unmatched. Here the CDR3 reads CASSPGQRLTGELFF. CDR3 nucleotide sequence: TGTGCCAGCAGCCCGGGACAGCGCCTCACCGGGGAGCTGTTTTTT.

The V and J genes are TRBV19 and TRBJ2-7; 8 nucleotides align to TRBD2. The CDR3 extends over 16 amino acids. With 4 bases clipped from V and 1 base from J, the junction kept 9 bases outside the gene matches. Germline CDR1 and CDR2: LNHDA and SQIVND (reference sequence). CDR3 DNA sequence: TGTGCCAGTAGTAAAGGACTAGCATTCGAATCCTACGAGCAGTACTTC. Encoded protein: CASSKGLAFESYEQYF.

This rearrangement joins TRBV6-5 to TRBJ1-4, with 9 bases that match TRBD1. This CDR3 is built from 15 residues. Trimming cost V 5 bases and J 7 bases; bases outside gene matches: 8. CDR1 is MNHEY, CDR2 SVGAGI, per germline. The CDR3: CASSQTGGRGEKLFF. In DNA, the CDR3 is TGTGCCAGCAGTCAAACAGGGGGCCGTGGTGAAAAACTGTTTTTT.

J is TRBJ1-1 and V is TRBV4-1; D uncertain. Germline-derived CDR1 and CDR2 are MGHRA and YSYEKL. The CDR3 extends over 13 amino acids. V was trimmed by 1 base and J by 7 bases, leaving 10 bases between them. In DNA, the CDR3 is TGCGCCAGCAGCCAAGGGAGGACTGTTGAAGCTTTCTTT. Residues: CASSQGRTVEAFF.

The rearrangement uses TRBV7-9 and TRBJ2-5; 7 bases line up with TRBD2. The CDR3 covers 15 residues. Germline trimming cut 4 bases from V and 8 bases from J; bases unmatched to any gene: 13. Germline CDR1 reads SEHNR; CDR2 reads FQNEAQ (reference sequence). In DNA, the CDR3 is TGTGCCAGCAGCTCCCAGGCGGGGGTGACCTCAACCCAGTACTTC. Encoded protein: CASSSQAGVTSTQYF.

The chain employs TRBV28 and TRBJ2-1; TRBD2 agrees at 7 bases. This CDR3 is 20 amino acids long. The ends lost 8 bases at V and 6 bases at J; junction bases unmatched: 28. The germline CDR1 and CDR2 sequences are MDHEN and SYDVKM. The CDR3 loop reads CASAGLWRSLGRWSANEQFF. The CDR3 DNA reads as TGTGCCAGCGCTGGATTATGGAGGAGCCTCGGGAGGTGGTCCGCCAATGAGCAGTTCTTC. The full variable domain, with the rest looked up from reference TRBV28 and TRBJ2-1, is DVKVTQSSRYLVKRTGEKVFLECVQDMDHENMFWYRQDPGLGLRLIYFSYDVKMKEKGDIPEGYSVSREKKERFSLILESASTNQTSMYLCASAGLWRSLGRWSANEQFFGPGTRLTVL.

This chain uses TRBV5-6 with TRBJ2-7; 8 bases match TRBD2. CDR1 and CDR2 (germline): SGHDT, YYEEEE. The CDR3 has 14 residues. The ends lost 7 bases at V and 9 bases at J; junction bases unmatched: 15. The chain's CDR3 is CASLSIKRGFRQYF. CDR3 DNA: TGTGCCAGCCTTAGCATCAAGCGGGGGTTCCGGCAGTACTTC.

The chain links TRBV23-1 to TRBJ2-7, with 8 bases lining up with TRBD1. TRBV23-1 is identified as an open reading frame with a role that is uncertain. V lost 5 bases and J lost 2; bases outside the gene matches: 8. The CDR3 loop spans 15 amino acids. The chain's CDR3 is CASSRGQGRTYEQYF. The DNA of the CDR3 is TGCGCCAGCAGTAGAGGACAGGGTCGCACCTACGAGCAGTACTTC.

The chain has TRBV7-2 and TRBJ2-3, with TRBD2 identical over 11 bases. The J segment lost 0 bases and the V segment lost 5 bases, leaving 7 bases of the junction unmatched. Germline assignment: CDR1 SGHTA and CDR2 FQGNSA. There are 17 residues in the CDR3. The CDR3 sequence: CASSRIGTSGSTDTQYF. The CDR3 DNA reads TGTGCCAGCAGCCGGATTGGGACTAGCGGAAGCACAGATACGCAGTATTTT.

To note about this clone: The identical CDR3 is also encoded by other nucleotide sequences in the sample. The chain carries TRBV9 and TRBJ2-1; 13 nucleotides match TRBD2. The germline V gene has CDR1 SGDLS and CDR2 YYNGEE. J gave up 4 bases and V 4 bases, and 5 bases lay outside the gene matches. The CDR3 contains 16 residues. CDR3 region: CASSPGLAGAYNEQFF. The CDR3 DNA reads as TGTGCCAGCAGCCCAGGACTAGCGGGAGCATACAATGAGCAGTTCTTC.

J is TRBJ1-3 and V is TRBV28; TRBD1 agrees at 9 bases. V gave up 5 bases and J gave up 2 bases; unmatched junction bases: 4. Looked up from germline, CDR1 is MDHEN and CDR2 is SYDVKM. The CDR3 runs to 15 residues. Here the CDR3 reads CASSPWTGAGNTIYF. In nucleotides, the CDR3 is TGTGCCAGCAGTCCGTGGACAGGGGCTGGAAACACCATATATTTT.

The J gene is TRBJ1-1, the V gene TRBV28, with D perhaps TRBD1 (5 bases). The CDR3 totals 14 residues. Germline V gene data show CDR1 as MDHEN and CDR2 as SYDVKM. V gave up 5 bases and J gave up 9 bases, with 19 bases separating them. In DNA form, the CDR3 reads TGTGCCAGCAGTCTCCGGGACCTGAGCGGGAAAGCTTTCTTT. It is translated as CASSLRDLSGKAFF. Variable domain in full (rest from reference TRBV28 and TRBJ1-1): DVKVTQSSRYLVKRTGEKVFLECVQDMDHENMFWYRQDPGLGLRLIYFSYDVKMKEKGDIPEGYSVSREKKERFSLILESASTNQTSMYLCASSLRDLSGKAFFGQGTRLTVV.

CDR3 sequence: CASSPLTSGTYNEQFF. CDR3 nucleotides: TGTGCCAGCAGCCCACTCACTAGCGGGACCTACAATGAGCAGTTCTTC. The chain carries TRBV27 and TRBJ2-1, with TRBD2 matching over 10 bases. The germline V gene encodes CDR1 MNHEY and CDR2 SMNVEV (reference sequence). The V gene end was trimmed by 6 bases and the J gene end by 2 bases; junction bases not matched to a gene: 7. The CDR3 has 16 residues.

The chain uses TRBV6-5 and TRBJ2-3; 9 bases are a match to TRBD1. Losses at the gene ends were 0 bases for V and 3 bases for J; bases not matched to a gene: 4. This CDR3 spans 16 amino acids. Germline V gives CDR1 MNHEY, CDR2 SVGAGI. The CDR3 protein is CASSYSRTGVTDTQYF. CDR3 sequence (DNA): TGTGCCAGCAGTTACTCCCGGACAGGGGTAACAGATACGCAGTATTTT.

CDR3 coding DNA: TGTGCCAGCAGTCCAGAGACTAGCGGGAACAACGAGCAGTACTTC. Amino acid sequence: CASSPETSGNNEQYF. This chain connects TRBV27 to TRBJ2-5, with 11 bases matching TRBD2. The J call may be mistaken, given a closer DNA end match to TRBJ2-7. This CDR3 spans 15 amino acids. Germline V CDR1 and CDR2: MNHEY, SMNVEV (reference sequence).

This clone was observed once. V is TRBV18 and J is TRBJ2-2, with D hard to call. Germline V lookup: CDR1 KGHSH, CDR2 LQKENI. Trimming pared 3 bases from V and 2 bases from J, leaving 13 bases between. The CDR3 sequence is 16 residues long. DNA of the CDR3: TGTGCCAGCTCACCGATGGGCCAAGGCAACACCGGGGAGCTGTTTTTT. It yields the protein CASSPMGQGNTGELFF.